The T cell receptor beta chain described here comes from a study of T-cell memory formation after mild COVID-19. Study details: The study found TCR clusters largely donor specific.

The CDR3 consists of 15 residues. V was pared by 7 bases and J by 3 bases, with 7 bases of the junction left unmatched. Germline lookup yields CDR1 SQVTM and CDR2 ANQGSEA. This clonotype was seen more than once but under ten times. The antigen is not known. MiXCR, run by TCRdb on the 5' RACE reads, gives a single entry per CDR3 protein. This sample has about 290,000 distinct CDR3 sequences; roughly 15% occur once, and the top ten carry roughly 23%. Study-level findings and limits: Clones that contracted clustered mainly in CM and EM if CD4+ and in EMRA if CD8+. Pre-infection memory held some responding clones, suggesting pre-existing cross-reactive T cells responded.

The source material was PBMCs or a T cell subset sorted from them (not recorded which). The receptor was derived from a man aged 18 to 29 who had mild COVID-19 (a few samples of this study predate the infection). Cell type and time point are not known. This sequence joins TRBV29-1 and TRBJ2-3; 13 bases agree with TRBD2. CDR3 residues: CSALLAGGPTDTQYF. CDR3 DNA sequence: TGCAGCGCATTACTAGCGGGGGGGCCGACAGATACGCAGTATTTT.